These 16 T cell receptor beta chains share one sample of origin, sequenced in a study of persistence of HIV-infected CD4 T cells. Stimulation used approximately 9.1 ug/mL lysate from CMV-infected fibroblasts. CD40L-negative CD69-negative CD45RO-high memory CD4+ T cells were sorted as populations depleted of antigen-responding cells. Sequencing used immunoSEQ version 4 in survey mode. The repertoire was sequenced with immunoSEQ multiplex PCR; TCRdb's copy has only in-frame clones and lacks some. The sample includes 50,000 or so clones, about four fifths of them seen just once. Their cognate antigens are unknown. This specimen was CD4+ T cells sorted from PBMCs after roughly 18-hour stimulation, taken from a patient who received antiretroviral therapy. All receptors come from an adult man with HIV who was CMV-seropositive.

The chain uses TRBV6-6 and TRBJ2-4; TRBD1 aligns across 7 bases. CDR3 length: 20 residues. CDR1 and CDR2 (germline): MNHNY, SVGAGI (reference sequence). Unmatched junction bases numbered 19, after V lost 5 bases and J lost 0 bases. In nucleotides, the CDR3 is TGTGCCAGCAGTCTCCCCTCGGGTCTAGGGGGCGGGTTAGCCAAAAACATTCAGTACTTC. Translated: CASSLPSGLGGGLAKNIQYF.

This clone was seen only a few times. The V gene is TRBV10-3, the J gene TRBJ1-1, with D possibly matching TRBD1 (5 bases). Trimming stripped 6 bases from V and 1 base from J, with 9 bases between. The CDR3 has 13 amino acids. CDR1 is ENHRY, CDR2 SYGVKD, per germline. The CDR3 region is CAIRRQGNTEAFF. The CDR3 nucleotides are TGTGCCATCAGGCGGCAGGGGAACACTGAAGCTTTCTTT.

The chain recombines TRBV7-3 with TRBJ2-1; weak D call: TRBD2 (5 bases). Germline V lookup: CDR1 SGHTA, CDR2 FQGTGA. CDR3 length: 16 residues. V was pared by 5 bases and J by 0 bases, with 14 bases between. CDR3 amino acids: CASSPHQRSSYNEQFF. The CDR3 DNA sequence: TGTGCCAGCAGCCCCCATCAGCGGAGCTCCTACAATGAGCAGTTCTTC.

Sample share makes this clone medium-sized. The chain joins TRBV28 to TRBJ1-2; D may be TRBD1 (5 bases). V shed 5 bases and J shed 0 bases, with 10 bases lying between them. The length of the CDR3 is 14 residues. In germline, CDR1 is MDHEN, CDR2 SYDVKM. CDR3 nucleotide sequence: TGTGCCAGCAGTATCGGGGGGGCTAACTATGGCTACACCTTC. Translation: CASSIGGANYGYTF.

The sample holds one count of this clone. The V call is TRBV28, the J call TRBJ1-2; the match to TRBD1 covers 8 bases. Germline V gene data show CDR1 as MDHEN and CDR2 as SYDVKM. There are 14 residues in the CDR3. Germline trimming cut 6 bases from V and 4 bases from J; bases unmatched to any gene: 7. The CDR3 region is CASSGVQGAYGYTF. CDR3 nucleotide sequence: TGTGCCAGCAGCGGAGTCCAGGGGGCCTATGGCTACACCTTC.

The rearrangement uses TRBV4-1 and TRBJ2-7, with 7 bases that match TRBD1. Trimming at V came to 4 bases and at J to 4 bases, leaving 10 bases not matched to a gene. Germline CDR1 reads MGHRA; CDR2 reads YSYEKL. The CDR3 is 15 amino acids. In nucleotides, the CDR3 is TGCGCCAGCAGCCGGACCGGGACAGAGAATTACGAGCAGTACTTC. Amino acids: CASSRTGTENYEQYF.

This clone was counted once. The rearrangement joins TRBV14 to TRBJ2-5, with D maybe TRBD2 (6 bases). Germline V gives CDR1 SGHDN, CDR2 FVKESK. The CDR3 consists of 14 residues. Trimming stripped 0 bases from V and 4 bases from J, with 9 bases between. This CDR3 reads CASSQDRRGETQYF. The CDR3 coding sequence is TGTGCCAGCAGCCAAGATCGGAGGGGAGAGACCCAGTACTTC.

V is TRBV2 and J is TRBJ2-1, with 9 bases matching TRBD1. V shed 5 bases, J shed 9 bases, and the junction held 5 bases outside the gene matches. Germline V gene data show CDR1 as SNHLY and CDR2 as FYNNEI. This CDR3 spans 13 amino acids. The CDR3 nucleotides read TGTGCCAGCAGTAGGACAGGGGCGGGTGAGCAGTTCTTC. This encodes CASSRTGAGEQFF.

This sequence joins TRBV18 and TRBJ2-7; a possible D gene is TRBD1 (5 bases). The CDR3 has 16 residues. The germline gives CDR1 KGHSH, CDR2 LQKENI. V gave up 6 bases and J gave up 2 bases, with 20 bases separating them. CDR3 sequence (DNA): TGTGCCAGCTCGACAATGGGGCAGCTCACTACCTACGAGCAGTACTTC. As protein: CASSTMGQLTTYEQYF. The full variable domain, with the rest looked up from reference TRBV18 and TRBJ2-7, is NAGVMQNPRHLVRRRGQEARLRCSPMKGHSHVYWYRQLPEEGLKFMVYLQKENIIDESGMPKERFSAEFPKEGPSILRIQQVVRGDSAAYFCASSTMGQLTTYEQYFGPGTRLTVT.

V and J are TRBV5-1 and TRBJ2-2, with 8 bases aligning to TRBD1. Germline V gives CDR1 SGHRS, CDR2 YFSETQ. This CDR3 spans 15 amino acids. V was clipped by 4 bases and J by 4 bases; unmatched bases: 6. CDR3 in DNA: TGCGCCAGCAGCCCTGACAGGGGATCCACCGGGGAGCTGTTTTTT. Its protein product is CASSPDRGSTGELFF.

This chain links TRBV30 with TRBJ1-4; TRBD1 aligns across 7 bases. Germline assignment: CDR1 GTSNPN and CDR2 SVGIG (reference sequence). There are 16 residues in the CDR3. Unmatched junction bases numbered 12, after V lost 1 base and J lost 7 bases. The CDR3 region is CAWSDMSLRGREKLFF. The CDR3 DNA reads TGTGCCTGGAGTGATATGTCATTGAGGGGGCGTGAAAAACTGTTTTTT.

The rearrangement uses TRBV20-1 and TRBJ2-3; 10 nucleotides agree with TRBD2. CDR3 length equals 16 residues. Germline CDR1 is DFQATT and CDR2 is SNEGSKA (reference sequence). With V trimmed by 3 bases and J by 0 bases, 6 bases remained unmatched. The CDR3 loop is CSASVSGGPSTDTQYF. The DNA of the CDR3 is TGCAGTGCTAGTGTTAGCGGGGGGCCTAGCACAGATACGCAGTATTTT.

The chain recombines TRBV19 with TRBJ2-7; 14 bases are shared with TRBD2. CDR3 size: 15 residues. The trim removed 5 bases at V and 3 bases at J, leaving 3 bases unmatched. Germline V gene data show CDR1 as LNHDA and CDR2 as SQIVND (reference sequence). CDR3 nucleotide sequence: TGTGCCAGTAGTTTGGGACTAGCGGGGGTCTACGAGCAGTACTTC. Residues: CASSLGLAGVYEQYF.

The CDR3 DNA is TGTGCCAGCAGTTACTCGGGCACGGGACCCCTCCACTTT. Translating it yields CASSYSGTGPLHF. The chain carries TRBV6-5 and TRBJ1-6; D is ambiguous. There are 13 residues in the CDR3. The ends were cut back, 0 bases at V and 12 bases at J, with 9 bases in the middle. Per germline, CDR1 MNHEY and CDR2 SVGAGI.

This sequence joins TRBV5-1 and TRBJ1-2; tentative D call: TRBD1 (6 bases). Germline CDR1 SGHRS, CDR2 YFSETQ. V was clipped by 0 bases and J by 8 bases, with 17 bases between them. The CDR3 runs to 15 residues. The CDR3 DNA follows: TGCGCCAGCAGCTTGGGAGGACAGAACGAATTGGGCTACACCTTC. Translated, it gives CASSLGGQNELGYTF.

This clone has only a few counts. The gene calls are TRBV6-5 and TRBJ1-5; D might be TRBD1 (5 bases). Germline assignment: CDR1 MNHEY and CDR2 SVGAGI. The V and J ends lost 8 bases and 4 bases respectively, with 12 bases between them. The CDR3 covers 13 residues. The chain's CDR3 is CASGQGWNQPQHF. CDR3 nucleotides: TGTGCCAGCGGTCAGGGCTGGAATCAGCCCCAGCATTTT.